This T cell receptor beta chain appears in the sequencing data of a study of cytomegalovirus exposure and HLA in healthy donors. Study-level results: The analysis excluded some indistinguishable V segments, including TRBV6-2 and TRBV6-3. Most TCR sequences were uncommon, yet certain public TCRs appeared in many donors. When analyzed later, the rates of TCR association showed variation by HLA locus, with DRB1 the most and HLA-C the fewest.

This CDR3 region has 16 residues. Trimming removed 2 bases from V and 2 bases from J, with 15 bases in between. The germline V gene has CDR1 SGHVS and CDR2 FQNEAQ. Vbeta (60) and Jbeta (13) primers were used in the PCR. Measured with immunoSEQ multiplex PCR; TCRdb has only the in-frame clones, and not every one. The sample holds about 200,000 clones, about nine tenths seen once. Comments on this clone: Its antigen is not known.

The receptor's source is a boy aged 2 to 9 in good health and CMV-seronegative. Sequences were obtained from PBMCs. This chain connects TRBV7-8 to TRBJ1-1; TRBD1 is a possible D gene (6 bases). Here the CDR3 reads CASSLRGQRLNTEAFF. As DNA, the CDR3 is TGTGCCAGCAGCTTAAGAGGACAGAGACTTAACACTGAAGCTTTCTTT.